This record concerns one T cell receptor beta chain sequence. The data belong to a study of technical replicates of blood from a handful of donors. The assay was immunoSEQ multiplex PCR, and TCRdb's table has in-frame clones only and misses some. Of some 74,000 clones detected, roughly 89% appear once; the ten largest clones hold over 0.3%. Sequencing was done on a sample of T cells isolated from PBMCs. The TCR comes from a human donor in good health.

CDR3 bases: TGTGCCAGCAGCCCAACACAGACCGTGAACACTGAAGCTTTCTTT. Amino acid sequence: CASSPTQTVNTEAFF. This chain uses TRBV28 with TRBJ1-1; D remains ambiguous. The V and J ends lost 6 bases and 0 bases respectively, with 14 bases between them. Per the germline V gene, CDR1 is MDHEN and CDR2 is SYDVKM. The CDR3 extends over 15 amino acids.